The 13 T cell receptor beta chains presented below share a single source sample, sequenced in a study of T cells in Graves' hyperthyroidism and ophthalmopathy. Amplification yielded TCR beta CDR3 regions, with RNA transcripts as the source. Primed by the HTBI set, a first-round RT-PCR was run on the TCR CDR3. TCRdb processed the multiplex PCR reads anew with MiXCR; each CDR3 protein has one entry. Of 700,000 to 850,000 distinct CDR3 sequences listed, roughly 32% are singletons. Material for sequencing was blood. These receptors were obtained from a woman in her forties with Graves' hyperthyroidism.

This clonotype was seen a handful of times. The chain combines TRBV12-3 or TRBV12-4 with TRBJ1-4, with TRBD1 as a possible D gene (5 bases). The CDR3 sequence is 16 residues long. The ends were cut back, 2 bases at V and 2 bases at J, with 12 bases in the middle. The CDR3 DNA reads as TGTGCCAGCAGTTTACTCCAGGGAGGGACTAATGAAAAACTGTTTTTT. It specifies CASSLLQGGTNEKLFF.

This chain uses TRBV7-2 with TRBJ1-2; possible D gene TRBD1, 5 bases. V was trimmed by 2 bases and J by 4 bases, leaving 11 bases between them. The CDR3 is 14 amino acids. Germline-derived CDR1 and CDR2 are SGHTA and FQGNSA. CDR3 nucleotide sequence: TGTGCCAGCAGCTTACAGGGAGTTTTCTATGGCTACACCTTC. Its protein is CASSLQGVFYGYTF.

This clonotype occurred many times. CDR3 sequence: CASSHDPDLADYGYTF. CDR3 DNA: TGTGCCAGCAGCCATGACCCGGACCTAGCGGATTATGGCTACACCTTC. The rearrangement links TRBV7-9 to TRBJ1-2; the D is unclear. This CDR3 spans 16 amino acids. Trimming pared 5 bases from V and 5 bases from J, leaving 21 bases between. The germline CDR1 and CDR2 sequences are SEHNR and FQNEAQ (reference sequence).

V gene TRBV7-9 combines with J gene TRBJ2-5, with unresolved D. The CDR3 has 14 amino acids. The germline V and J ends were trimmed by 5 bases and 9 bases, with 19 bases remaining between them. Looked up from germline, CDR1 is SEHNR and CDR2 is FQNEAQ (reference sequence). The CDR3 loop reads CASSHVTSTLSQYF. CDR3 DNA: TGTGCCAGCAGCCACGTTACTTCGACCTTATCCCAGTACTTC. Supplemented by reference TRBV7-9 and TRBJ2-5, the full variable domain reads DTGVSQNPRHKITKRGQNVTFRCDPISEHNRLYWYRQTLGQGPEFLTYFQNEAQLEKSRLLSDRFSAERPKGSFSTLEIQRTEQGDSAMYLCASSHVTSTLSQYFGPGTRLLVL.

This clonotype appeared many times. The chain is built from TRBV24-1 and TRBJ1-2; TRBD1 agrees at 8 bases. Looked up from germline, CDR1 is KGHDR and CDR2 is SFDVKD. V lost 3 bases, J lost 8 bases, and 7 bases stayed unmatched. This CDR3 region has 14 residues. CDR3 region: CATSDTRDRFGYTF. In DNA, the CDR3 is TGTGCCACCAGTGATACCCGGGACAGGTTCGGCTACACCTTC.

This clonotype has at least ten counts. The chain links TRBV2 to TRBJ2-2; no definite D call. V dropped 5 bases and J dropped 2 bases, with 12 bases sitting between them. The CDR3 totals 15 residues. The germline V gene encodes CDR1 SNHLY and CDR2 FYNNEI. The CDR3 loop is CASSNPQQNTGELFF. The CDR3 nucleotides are TGTGCCAGCAGTAACCCACAGCAAAACACCGGGGAGCTGTTTTTT.

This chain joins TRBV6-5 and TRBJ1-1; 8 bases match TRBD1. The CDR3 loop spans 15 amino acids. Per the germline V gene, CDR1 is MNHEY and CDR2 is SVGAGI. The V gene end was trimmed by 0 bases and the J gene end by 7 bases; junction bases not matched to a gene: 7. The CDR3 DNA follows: TGTGCCAGCAGTTACTCGCTGACAGGGGCTAGTGAAGCTTTCTTT. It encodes CASSYSLTGASEAFF.

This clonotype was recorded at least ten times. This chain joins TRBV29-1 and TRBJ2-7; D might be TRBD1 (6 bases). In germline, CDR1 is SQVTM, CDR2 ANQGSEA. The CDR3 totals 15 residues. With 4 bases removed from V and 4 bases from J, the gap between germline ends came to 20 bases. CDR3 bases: TGCAGCGTTGTATCTCTTAACGGACAGAATTACGAGCAGTACTTC. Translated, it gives CSVVSLNGQNYEQYF.

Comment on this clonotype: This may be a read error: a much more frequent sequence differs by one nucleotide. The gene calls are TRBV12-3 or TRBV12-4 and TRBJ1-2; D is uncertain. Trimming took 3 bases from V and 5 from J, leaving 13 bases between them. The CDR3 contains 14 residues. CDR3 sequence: CASSLPTVPYGYTF. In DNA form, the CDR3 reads TGTGCCAGCAGTTTGCCCACGGTGCCATATGGCTACACCTTC.

CDR3 amino acids: CASSQDTKKLFF. The CDR3 DNA reads TGTGCCAGCAGCCAAGACACAAAAAAACTGTTTTTT. The V and J genes are TRBV3-1 and TRBJ1-4; D is unclear. This CDR3 is built from 12 residues. V gave up 0 bases and J gave up 9 bases, with 5 bases separating them. The germline V gene encodes CDR1 LGHDT and CDR2 YNNKEL (reference sequence).

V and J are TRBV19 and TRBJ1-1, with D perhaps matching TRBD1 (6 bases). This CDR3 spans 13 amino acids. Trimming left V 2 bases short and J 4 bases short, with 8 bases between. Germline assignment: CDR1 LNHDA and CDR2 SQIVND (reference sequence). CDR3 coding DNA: TGTGCCAGTAGTATATTACAGGGCACTGAAGCTTTCTTT. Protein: CASSILQGTEAFF. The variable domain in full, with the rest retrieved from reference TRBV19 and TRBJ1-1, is DGGITQSPKYLFRKEGQNVTLSCEQNLNHDAMYWYRQDPGQGLRLIYYSQIVNDFQKGDIAEGYSVSREKKESFPLTVTSAQKNPTAFYLCASSILQGTEAFFGQGTRLTVV.

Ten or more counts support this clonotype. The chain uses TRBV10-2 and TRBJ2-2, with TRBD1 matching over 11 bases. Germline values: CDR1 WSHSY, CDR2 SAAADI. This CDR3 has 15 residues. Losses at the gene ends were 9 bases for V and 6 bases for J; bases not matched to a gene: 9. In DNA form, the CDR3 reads TGCGCCAGTAAAATCGGACAGGGGGCCTCCGGGGAGCTGTTTTTT. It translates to CASKIGQGASGELFF.

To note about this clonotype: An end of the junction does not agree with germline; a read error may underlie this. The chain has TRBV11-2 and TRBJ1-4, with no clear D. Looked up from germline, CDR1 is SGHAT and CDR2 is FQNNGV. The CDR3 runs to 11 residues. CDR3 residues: CASSRNEELFF. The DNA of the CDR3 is TGTGCCAGCAGCCGTAATGAAGAACTGTTTTTT.